The 19 T cell receptor beta chains presented below share a single source sample, sequenced in a study of CD8+CD57+ T cells in acquired aplastic anemia (dated by TCRdb to the late 2010s). Expansion of CD8+CD57+ cells had been shown by flow cytometry in the patients chosen for sequencing. Sequencing instrument: Illumina HiSeq 2000. Genomic DNA was used as template for profiling of TCR beta VDJ combinations and CDR3 sequences. Starting from the raw public reads, TCRdb applied fastp trimming at Q25, assembled clones with MiXCR and retained in-frame beta chains. Each CDR3 protein appears once, grouped with its most common genes and DNA. In all, the sample holds roughly 500,000 distinct CDR3 sequences, and 25% to 40% of those were seen once. Of the sample, around 0.82% is held by the ten largest clones. Specimen: sorted CD4+, CD8+, or CD8+CD57+ T cells (not recorded which) from PBMCs. The receptors stem from a human donor with aplastic anemia.

This clonotype has more than one count but fewer than ten. The chain carries TRBV6-1 and TRBJ2-7; no clear D. Germline V CDR1 and CDR2: MNHNS, SASEGT. CDR3 size: 12 residues. Trimming took off 8 bases at V and 7 bases at J, with 15 bases between the two ends. The DNA of the CDR3 is TGTGCCAGCGGTAATAAAGTGGGGGAGCAGTACTTC. This encodes CASGNKVGEQYF.

This clonotype was seen only a few times. Germline and junction disagree at one end, which may indicate a read error. The DNA of the CDR3 is TGCGCCAGCAGCTTGCCCCCCACACATACGCAGTATTTT. It translates to CASSLPPTHTQYF. This rearrangement joins TRBV5-1 to TRBJ2-3; D is unclear. The CDR3 spans 13 residues. From germline, CDR1 is SGHRS and CDR2 YFSETQ.

This clonotype appeared many times. The V and J genes are TRBV20-1 and TRBJ1-1; 9 nucleotides line up with TRBD1. Trimming took 4 bases from V and 0 from J; bases not matched to a gene: 3. Per germline, CDR1 DFQATT and CDR2 SNEGSKA (reference sequence). The CDR3 contains 14 residues. CDR3 DNA sequence: TGCAGTGCTAACAGGGGGCCCATGAACACTGAAGCTTTCTTT. It yields the protein CSANRGPMNTEAFF.

This clonotype was seen repeatedly, ten times or more. The chain links TRBV10-3 to TRBJ1-5; D possibly corresponds to TRBD1 (6 bases). Germline CDR1 reads ENHRY; CDR2 reads SYGVKD. CDR3 length equals 13 residues. Trimming left V 9 bases short and J 3 bases short, with 12 bases between. The CDR3 DNA reads as TGTGCCATAACGGGGGACAACAATCAGCCCCAGCATTTT. It yields the protein CAITGDNNQPQHF.

There are a few counts of this clonotype. This sequence joins TRBV27 and TRBJ2-3; unclear D gene. With 0 bases removed from V and 6 bases from J, the gap between germline ends came to 10 bases. CDR1 is MNHEY and CDR2 is SMNVEV in the germline V gene (reference sequence). The CDR3 is made up of 14 amino acids. CDR3 bases: TGTGCCAGCAGTTTATCTCGTAGATCGGATACGCAGTATTTT. Translation: CASSLSRRSDTQYF.

This clonotype was counted between two and nine times. The rearrangement joins TRBV4-2 to TRBJ2-1; D is unresolved. Per the germline V gene, CDR1 is LGHNA and CDR2 is YNFKEQ. Trimming cost V 3 bases and J 5 bases, with 14 bases left between them. The CDR3 is 15 amino acids. The CDR3 nucleotides are TGTGCCAGCAGCCATGATTGGCGCCAGGACAATGAGCAGTTCTTC. Its translation is CASSHDWRQDNEQFF.

The V call is TRBV9, the J call TRBJ2-3, with D perhaps matching TRBD1 or TRBD2 (5 bases each). The CDR3 runs 12 residues. The V end lost 5 bases, the J end lost 3 bases, and 7 bases lay between the germline ends. CDR1 SGDLS and CDR2 YYNGEE come from the germline V gene. Written as DNA, the CDR3 is TGTGCCAGCAGGTGGGGGACAGATACGCAGTATTTT. This encodes CASRWGTDTQYF.

V gene TRBV24-1 combines with J gene TRBJ1-4, with a weak D call TRBD1 (5 bases). CDR3 length: 14 residues. CDR1 KGHDR and CDR2 SFDVKD come from the germline V gene. V was pared by 4 bases and J by 7 bases, with 12 bases between. CDR3 sequence (DNA): TGTGCCACCAGTGAAGCAAGGGGCGGTGAAAAACTGTTTTTT. This codes for CATSEARGGEKLFF.

The chain has TRBV2 and TRBJ1-6; the D is unclear. Germline CDR1 reads SNHLY; CDR2 reads FYNNEI. This CDR3 contains 15 residues. V was cut by 6 bases and J by 10 bases, with 19 bases left in between. The DNA for the CDR3 is TGTGCCAGCAGGGCGAAGTGGGTTGCGGGCTCACCCCTCCACTTT. It is translated as CASRAKWVAGSPLHF.

The rearrangement links TRBV5-1 to TRBJ2-6, with TRBD1 matching 11 bases. V trimming: 2 bases; J trimming: 2 bases; junction bases outside the gene matches: 6. The germline V gene has CDR1 SGHRS and CDR2 YFSETQ. The CDR3 is 18 amino acids. The CDR3 protein is CASSLSGTGGTGANVLTF. The CDR3 DNA reads as TGCGCCAGCAGCTTAAGTGGGACAGGGGGGACTGGGGCCAACGTCCTGACTTTC.

This clonotype was seen many times. The rearrangement uses TRBV2 and TRBJ1-4; D is unclear. V was shortened by 5 bases and J by 7 bases, with 14 bases between the two germline ends. CDR3 length equals 14 residues. Germline V gene sequence: CDR1 SNHLY, CDR2 FYNNEI. The CDR3 protein is CASSLGRVGEKLFF. In nucleotides, the CDR3 is TGTGCCAGCAGTCTAGGGAGGGTTGGTGAAAAACTGTTTTTT.

This clonotype was picked up many times. The rearrangement joins TRBV20-1 to TRBJ1-1; D may be TRBD1 (5 bases). V dropped 4 bases and J dropped 1 base, with 16 bases sitting between them. This CDR3 has 15 residues. The germline gives CDR1 DFQATT, CDR2 SNEGSKA (reference sequence). The CDR3 region has the DNA TGCAGTGCTACGAAAGACAGTCTCCCGAACACTGAAGCTTTCTTT. Amino acid sequence: CSATKDSLPNTEAFF.

This clonotype was observed many times. V and J are TRBV29-1 and TRBJ1-4; D gene ambiguous. Germline loops: CDR1 SQVTM, CDR2 ANQGSEA. This CDR3 comprises 14 residues. Deletions cut 7 bases from V and 0 bases from J, with 12 bases between. The CDR3, as DNA: TGCAGCGGTGGAGCGGATGCAACTAATGAAAAACTGTTTTTT. Translated, it gives CSGGADATNEKLFF.

This clonotype was observed at least ten times. The rearrangement uses TRBV7-8 and TRBJ1-3, with D unclear. In germline, CDR1 is SGHVS, CDR2 FQNEAQ. The CDR3 contains 14 residues. V was clipped by 4 bases and J by 8 bases, with 15 bases between them. In DNA, the CDR3 is TGTGCCAGCAGCTCCGGGTTCGACGCGGACACCATATATTTT. It specifies CASSSGFDADTIYF. Supplemented by reference TRBV7-8 and TRBJ1-3, the full variable domain reads GAGVSQSPRYKVAKRGQDVALRCDPISGHVSLFWYQQALGQGPEFLTYFQNEAQLDKSGLPSDRFFAERPEGSVSTLKIQRTQQEDSAVYLCASSSGFDADTIYFGEGSWLTVV.

This clonotype came up many times. The chain joins TRBV9 to TRBJ1-2; D gene unclear. V was trimmed by 0 bases and J by 2 bases, leaving 8 bases between them. CDR1 is SGDLS, CDR2 YYNGEE, per germline. This CDR3 has 14 amino acids. The CDR3 region has the DNA TGTGCCAGCAGCGTAGCTACCGAGAACTATGGCTACACCTTC. As protein: CASSVATENYGYTF.

The chain has TRBV7-9 and TRBJ1-1; D unresolved. The CDR3 runs 13 residues. The germline V and J ends were trimmed by 10 bases and 3 bases, with 15 bases remaining between them. Germline assignment: CDR1 SEHNR and CDR2 FQNEAQ (reference sequence). The CDR3 coding sequence is TGTGCCACCTCGACCGGACCAGACACTGAAGCTTTCTTT. Its protein is CATSTGPDTEAFF.

This clonotype was observed a handful of times. The chain couples TRBV5-4 to TRBJ2-3, with 9 bases identical to TRBD2. Germline V gene data show CDR1 as SGHNT and CDR2 as YYREEE (reference sequence). The CDR3 has 15 residues. V shed 5 bases and J 5 bases; nucleotides not matched to a gene: 9. CDR3 sequence (DNA): TGTGCCAGCAGTCCCCGGGTAGCGGGAGTAGATACGCAGTATTTT. Its translation: CASSPRVAGVDTQYF. The full variable domain, completed using reference TRBV5-4 and TRBJ2-3, is ETGVTQSPTHLIKTRGQQVTLRCSSQSGHNTVSWYQQALGQGPQFIFQYYREEENGRGNFPPRFSGLQFPNYSSELNVNALELDDSALYLCASSPRVAGVDTQYFGPGTRLTVL.

Of note for this clonotype: This sequence may be a read error, since a much larger clone differs from it by one base. Here the CDR3 DNA reads TGTGCCAGTAGTATGGGACAACCCAACACCGGGGAGCTGGTTTTT. It yields the protein CASSMGQPNTGELVF. This chain joins TRBV19 and TRBJ2-2; possible D gene TRBD1, 6 bases. The germline V gene encodes CDR1 LNHDA and CDR2 SQIVND (reference sequence). This CDR3 is built from 15 residues.

The table lists this clonotype with a count of one. The final CDR3 position lacks the conserved phenylalanine or tryptophan, pointing to a likely read error. The V gene is TRBV10-2, the J gene TRBJ1-6; TRBD1 matches 7 bases. V shed 0 bases, J shed 9 bases, and the junction held 5 bases outside the gene matches. The CDR3 contains 15 residues. Germline V lookup: CDR1 WSHSY, CDR2 SAAADI. CDR3 region: CASSESSQGSSPLHS. CDR3 sequence (DNA): TGCGCCAGCAGTGAGTCGTCACAGGGGAGTTCACCCCTCCACTCT.